These 32 T cell receptor beta chains came from one sample sequenced in a study of T cell responses to AZD1222 COVID-19 vaccine. The protocol was immunoSEQ multiplex PCR, while the TCRdb copy is restricted to in-frame clones and leaves out a portion. The sample holds about 97,000 clones; about 82% are singletons and the top ten take about 1.4%. The specimen was peripheral blood, collected on day 0 of AZD1222 vaccination. These receptors were obtained from an adult in good health.

The rearrangement uses TRBV24-1 and TRBJ2-1, with a tentative D call TRBD1 (5 bases). The V gene's germline CDR1 is KGHDR and CDR2 SFDVKD. V was cut by 5 bases and J by 4 bases, with 14 bases left in between. CDR3 length: 15 residues. This CDR3 reads CATSVGQGKYNEQFF. CDR3 coding DNA: TGTGCCACCAGTGTGGGGCAGGGAAAATACAATGAGCAGTTCTTC.

The gene calls are TRBV7-2 and TRBJ2-4; D tentatively reads TRBD1 or TRBD2 (5 bases each). CDR1 and CDR2 from the germline V gene are SGHTA and FQGNSA. The CDR3 extends over 18 amino acids. V dropped 0 bases and J dropped 1 base, with 16 bases sitting between them. CDR3 bases: TGTGCCAGCAGCTTAGCGGGGACGGCGGGCGTGGCCAAAAACATTCAGTACTTC. It is translated as CASSLAGTAGVAKNIQYF.

A single count supports this clone. The rearrangement links TRBV12-3 or TRBV12-4 to TRBJ1-5; D uncertain. This CDR3 has 12 amino acids. The V and J ends lost 4 bases and 3 bases respectively, with 4 bases between them. The DNA for the CDR3 is TGTGCCAGCAGTTACCCCAATCAGCCCCAGCATTTT. As protein: CASSYPNQPQHF.

The V gene is TRBV28, the J gene TRBJ1-5; D perhaps matches TRBD1 (6 bases). Germline-derived CDR1 and CDR2 are MDHEN and SYDVKM. V lost 4 bases, J lost 3 bases, and 13 bases lay in between. The CDR3 spans 15 residues. CDR3 coding DNA: TGTGCCAGCAGTTCCACGACAGGCTCCAATCAGCCCCAGCATTTT. It translates to CASSSTTGSNQPQHF. The entire variable domain, with the rest obtained from reference TRBV28 and TRBJ1-5, is as follows: DVKVTQSSRYLVKRTGEKVFLECVQDMDHENMFWYRQDPGLGLRLIYFSYDVKMKEKGDIPEGYSVSREKKERFSLILESASTNQTSMYLCASSSTTGSNQPQHFGDGTRLSIL.

This chain connects TRBV10-3 to TRBJ1-1, with no clear D. V was pared by 5 bases and J by 5 bases, with 15 bases between. There are 14 residues in the CDR3. CDR1 and CDR2 (germline): ENHRY, SYGVKD. CDR3 DNA sequence: TGTGCCATCAGTCCGTCTGGGCGGGAGACTGAAGCTTTCTTT. Protein sequence: CAISPSGRETEAFF.

This rearrangement joins TRBV2 to TRBJ1-3; D call uncertain. CDR3 length: 13 amino acids. The germline V gene encodes CDR1 SNHLY and CDR2 FYNNEI. V lost 4 bases to trimming and J lost 4 bases, with 8 bases between them. CDR3 sequence: CASSGFSGNTIYF. The DNA of the CDR3 is TGTGCCAGCAGTGGATTCTCAGGAAACACCATATATTTT.

The V call is TRBV4-2, the J call TRBJ2-1; TRBD2 matches at 12 bases. Germline V CDR1 and CDR2: LGHNA, YNFKEQ. With V trimmed by 3 bases and J by 6 bases, 6 bases remained unmatched. The CDR3 covers 16 residues. CDR3 residues: CASSHSSGRAVNEQFF. In DNA, the CDR3 is TGTGCCAGCAGCCACTCTAGCGGGAGGGCGGTCAATGAGCAGTTCTTC.

The chain links TRBV29-1 to TRBJ1-5; D may be TRBD1 (5 bases). The germline CDR1 and CDR2 sequences are SQVTM and ANQGSEA. Trimming shortened V by 3 bases and J by 2 bases, and 8 bases separated the two germline ends. This CDR3 contains 13 residues. Written as DNA, the CDR3 is TGCAGCGTTGACGGGGGGGGCAATCAGCCCCAGCATTTT. Protein product: CSVDGGGNQPQHF.

The gene calls are TRBV12-3 or TRBV12-4 and TRBJ2-2, with D perhaps TRBD1 (5 bases). V lost 8 bases, J lost 6 bases, and 10 bases lay in between. The CDR3 is made up of 12 amino acids. The CDR3 region is CASVQGAGELFF. CDR3 nucleotides: TGTGCCAGCGTCCAGGGTGCCGGGGAGCTGTTTTTT.

The V and J genes are TRBV7-3 and TRBJ2-3; TRBD2 aligns across 7 bases. The V gene's germline CDR1 is SGHTA and CDR2 FQGTGA. The CDR3 covers 15 residues. The V segment lost 2 bases and the J segment 3 bases; nucleotides outside the gene matches: 5. CDR3 sequence reads: CASSLDGGRTDTQYF. Here the CDR3 DNA reads TGTGCCAGCAGCTTAGATGGCGGGAGAACAGATACGCAGTATTTT. The variable domain in full, completed from reference TRBV7-3 and TRBJ2-3, reads GAGVSQTPSNKVTEKGKYVELRCDPISGHTALYWYRQSLGQGPEFLIYFQGTGAADDSGLPNDRFFAVRPEGSVSTLKIQRTERGDSAVYLCASSLDGGRTDTQYFGPGTRLTVL.

This clone turned up a few times. J is TRBJ2-3 and V is TRBV6-2 or TRBV6-3; the match to TRBD1 covers 9 bases. This CDR3 spans 15 amino acids. Looked up from germline, CDR1 is MNHEY and CDR2 is SVGEGT. The V and J ends lost 6 bases and 6 bases, in that order; junction bases with no gene match: 10. CDR3 nucleotides: TGTGCCAGCAGCCACCTACAGGGGGCGCGGGATACGCAGTATTTT. Protein: CASSHLQGARDTQYF.

This chain uses TRBV7-2 with TRBJ2-3; 7 bases map to TRBD2. Losses at the gene ends were 1 base for V and 10 bases for J; bases not matched to a gene: 5. Germline loops: CDR1 SGHTA, CDR2 FQGNSA. This CDR3 contains 13 residues. In DNA form, the CDR3 reads TGTGCCAGCAGCTTAGATGGGGGGAGGGCGCAGTATTTT. It translates to CASSLDGGRAQYF.

This clone occurred a few times. The chain links TRBV7-3 to TRBJ1-1, with TRBD1 matching 7 bases. This CDR3 is built from 13 residues. The V and J ends lost 5 bases and 6 bases, in that order; junction bases with no gene match: 6. Germline-derived CDR1 and CDR2 are SGHTA and FQGTGA. The CDR3 region is CASSQQGGAEAFF. In DNA, the CDR3 is TGTGCCAGCAGCCAGCAGGGGGGCGCTGAAGCTTTCTTT.

The rearrangement uses TRBV7-9 and TRBJ2-1, with 8 nucleotides matching TRBD1. The CDR3 consists of 17 residues. After removal of 4 bases from V and 0 bases from J, the junction contained 8 bases not matched to a gene. Germline lookup yields CDR1 SEHNR and CDR2 FQNEAQ (reference sequence). This CDR3 reads CASSSPGQASSYNEQFF. The CDR3 nucleotides read TGTGCCAGCAGCTCTCCGGGACAGGCGAGCTCCTACAATGAGCAGTTCTTC.

This clone was seen a few times. The rearrangement uses TRBV28 and TRBJ2-1, with D possibly TRBD2 on 6 matching bases. In germline, CDR1 is MDHEN, CDR2 SYDVKM. CDR3 length: 17 amino acids. Trimming removed 1 base from V and 5 bases from J, with 18 bases in between. This chain's CDR3 is CASSLSQGGFRDNEQFF. CDR3 in DNA: TGTGCCAGCAGTTTATCCCAAGGAGGGTTCAGGGACAATGAGCAGTTCTTC. Full variable domain (outside the CDR3, taken from reference TRBV28 and TRBJ2-1): DVKVTQSSRYLVKRTGEKVFLECVQDMDHENMFWYRQDPGLGLRLIYFSYDVKMKEKGDIPEGYSVSREKKERFSLILESASTNQTSMYLCASSLSQGGFRDNEQFFGPGTRLTVL.

The J gene is TRBJ1-2, the V gene TRBV4-3, with 9 bases fitting TRBD1. This CDR3 is 16 amino acids long. The germline CDR1 and CDR2 sequences are LGHNA and YSLEER. V gave up 0 bases and J gave up 8 bases; unmatched junction bases: 10. CDR3 in amino acids: CASSQEVQQGAGGYTF. The DNA of the CDR3 is TGCGCCAGCAGCCAAGAAGTCCAACAGGGGGCTGGGGGCTACACCTTC.

The chain is built from TRBV19 and TRBJ2-7; D is perhaps TRBD1 (5 bases). CDR3 length equals 14 residues. CDR1 and CDR2 (germline): LNHDA, SQIVND (reference sequence). V shed 1 base and J shed 6 bases, with 13 bases lying between them. As DNA, the CDR3 is TGTGCCAGTAGTATAGTAGGGCAGGGCGGCGAGCAGTACTTC. It specifies CASSIVGQGGEQYF.

The chain employs TRBV6-6 and TRBJ1-4; D call uncertain. The V end was cut by 2 bases, the J end by 8 bases, with 12 bases between. The CDR3 has 14 residues. Per germline, CDR1 MNHNY and CDR2 SVGAGI (reference sequence). CDR3 in amino acids: CASSYDGRIEKLFF. The CDR3 region has the DNA TGTGCCAGCAGTTACGACGGCCGTATCGAAAAACTGTTTTTT.

The gene calls are TRBV3-1 (or the pseudogene TRBV3-2) and TRBJ2-1; unclear D gene. Germline V gene data show CDR1 as LGHDT and CDR2 as YNNKEL (reference sequence). The CDR3 extends over 15 amino acids. Trimming shortened V by 2 bases and J by 5 bases, and 13 bases separated the two germline ends. The CDR3 DNA sequence: TGTGCCAGCAGCCAATTGGGGTCCGCCAACAATGAGCAGTTCTTC. This encodes CASSQLGSANNEQFF.

The chain couples TRBV30 to TRBJ2-3; TRBD2 matches 11 bases. Germline CDR1 GTSNPN, CDR2 SVGIG (reference sequence). CDR3 length: 15 residues. V shed 3 bases and J 3 bases; nucleotides not matched to a gene: 5. The CDR3 here is CAWSHSGRGTDTQYF. CDR3 sequence (DNA): TGTGCCTGGAGCCATAGCGGGAGGGGGACAGATACGCAGTATTTT.

V gene TRBV6-2 or TRBV6-3 combines with J gene TRBJ2-7, with 11 bases lining up with TRBD1. After removal of 5 bases from V and 3 bases from J, the junction contained 9 bases not matched to a gene. The length of the CDR3 is 16 residues. Germline CDR1 reads MNHEY; CDR2 reads SVGEGT. The chain's CDR3 is CASSPLPGQGVYEQYF. CDR3 nucleotides: TGTGCCAGCAGTCCCCTCCCGGGACAGGGGGTCTACGAGCAGTACTTC.

The chain uses TRBV29-1 and TRBJ2-3, with TRBD2 identical over 10 bases. Germline values: CDR1 SQVTM, CDR2 ANQGSEA. V was pared by 3 bases and J by 0 bases, with 6 bases of the junction left unmatched. The CDR3 is 16 amino acids. The CDR3 sequence: CSVEPGLAASTDTQYF. The CDR3 bases are TGCAGCGTTGAGCCCGGACTAGCGGCTAGCACAGATACGCAGTATTTT.

The CDR3 bases are TGTGCCAGCAGCTTGCCCGGGACTACCGGAGAGACCCAGTACTTC. This translates into CASSLPGTTGETQYF. J is TRBJ2-5 and V is TRBV5-4; TRBD2 matches at 7 bases. The CDR3 consists of 15 residues. V shed 1 base and J 4 bases; nucleotides not matched to a gene: 7. In germline, CDR1 is SGHNT, CDR2 YYREEE (reference sequence).

The gene calls are TRBV3-1 (or the pseudogene TRBV3-2) and TRBJ2-7; D is uncertain. V lost 0 bases and J 5 bases, leaving 11 bases between the germline ends. Looked up from germline, CDR1 is LGHDT and CDR2 is YNNKEL (reference sequence). The CDR3 length is 14 residues. DNA for the CDR3: TGTGCCAGCAGCCAAGAGCGTTTTAACAACGAGCAGTACTTC. As protein: CASSQERFNNEQYF.

This clone was recorded only once. The chain joins TRBV5-4 to TRBJ2-2; 12 positions agree with TRBD2. Per the germline V gene, CDR1 is SGHNT and CDR2 is YYREEE (reference sequence). CDR3 length equals 17 residues. V dropped 1 base and J dropped 4; count of bases not matched to a gene: 5. The CDR3 nucleotides are TGTGCCAGCAGCTTGCTGCAACTAGCGGGAGGCACCGGGGAGCTGTTTTTT. Its translation is CASSLLQLAGGTGELFF.

The V call is TRBV7-9, the J call TRBJ1-3; D is uncertain. CDR1 is SEHNR and CDR2 is FQNEAQ in the germline V gene (reference sequence). The CDR3 is 14 amino acids. The V end was cut by 6 bases, the J end by 2 bases, with 11 bases between. The CDR3 is CASSSVAAGNTIYF. The CDR3 bases are TGTGCCAGCAGTTCTGTGGCCGCTGGAAACACCATATATTTT.

The chain combines TRBV28 with TRBJ1-2; possibly TRBD1 for D (5 bases). This CDR3 has 12 amino acids. V gave up 6 bases and J gave up 9 bases, with 14 bases separating them. CDR1 and CDR2 from the germline V gene are MDHEN and SYDVKM. In DNA form, the CDR3 reads TGTGCCAGCAGGGGACCGATCTCTAGCTACACCTTC. This sequence encodes CASRGPISSYTF.

The chain combines TRBV6-5 with TRBJ1-1; D remains unclear. The CDR3 sequence is 14 residues long. Germline V gene lookup returns CDR1 MNHEY and CDR2 SVGAGI. With 5 bases removed from V and 1 base from J, the gap between germline ends came to 11 bases. The CDR3 sequence: CASSLRTANTEAFF. Here the CDR3 DNA reads TGTGCCAGCAGTCTCAGGACGGCGAACACTGAAGCTTTCTTT.

This rearrangement joins TRBV28 to TRBJ1-1, with 9 bases that match TRBD1. This CDR3 region has 15 residues. In germline, CDR1 is MDHEN, CDR2 SYDVKM. V was clipped by 5 bases and J by 11 bases; unmatched bases: 15. This CDR3 reads CASSLSGQGETEAFF. As DNA, the CDR3 is TGTGCCAGCAGTCTTTCGGGACAGGGTGAGACGGAGGCTTTCTTT.

The chain uses TRBV25-1 and TRBJ2-5; TRBD1 is a possible D gene (5 bases). Germline V lookup: CDR1 MGHDK, CDR2 SYGVNS. There are 15 residues in the CDR3. With 4 bases removed from V and 8 bases from J, the gap between germline ends came to 20 bases. The CDR3 coding sequence is TGTGCCAGCAGTGGGCCAGGGTCAATAAGATATACCCAGTACTTC. Protein product: CASSGPGSIRYTQYF.

In the case of this clone: Other DNA sequences in the same sample also yield this CDR3. This chain connects TRBV12-3 or TRBV12-4 to TRBJ1-1; no clear D gene. Trimming cost V 0 bases and J 1 base, with 3 bases left between them. The CDR3 has 13 amino acids. The CDR3 coding sequence is TGTGCCAGCAGTTTAGCGGAGAACACTGAAGCTTTCTTT. Its translation: CASSLAENTEAFF.

The chain recombines TRBV19 with TRBJ1-2; D gene unclear. The V and J ends lost 6 bases and 5 bases respectively, with 19 bases between them. Germline V CDR1 and CDR2: LNHDA, SQIVND (reference sequence). This CDR3 region has 15 residues. The CDR3 here is CASSRTELDPYGYTF. As DNA, the CDR3 is TGTGCCAGTAGCCGGACGGAGCTCGACCCTTATGGCTACACCTTC. Full variable domain (missing parts from reference TRBV19 and TRBJ1-2): DGGITQSPKYLFRKEGQNVTLSCEQNLNHDAMYWYRQDPGQGLRLIYYSQIVNDFQKGDIAEGYSVSREKKESFPLTVTSAQKNPTAFYLCASSRTELDPYGYTFGSGTRLTVV.